The 18 T cell receptor beta chains below all came from one sample that was sequenced in a study of CD8+ T cells in alopecia areata. Reverse transcribed after extraction, RNA yielded cDNA as the sequencing template. Sequenced by immunoSEQ multiplex PCR; TCRdb stores in-frame clones only, minus some. The table has some 130,000 clones, more than 40% seen once. The material was CD8+ T cells sorted from blood, obtained at week 0. These receptors originate from a human donor with alopecia areata.

This clone occurred a few times. The chain is built from TRBV9 and TRBJ1-1; D is perhaps TRBD1 (6 bases). Germline CDR1 is SGDLS and CDR2 is YYNGEE. The CDR3 contains 15 residues. V was pared by 0 bases and J by 6 bases, with 15 bases between. CDR3 DNA sequence: TGTGCCAGCAGCGTAGTCAGGGAACAGGGAGCTGAAGCTTTCTTT. This gives the protein CASSVVREQGAEAFF.

This clone was observed a handful of times. The chain joins TRBV19 to TRBJ1-5; possibly TRBD1 for D (5 bases). Germline CDR1 is LNHDA and CDR2 is SQIVND (reference sequence). The CDR3 runs to 17 residues. Between the trimmed V and J ends, which lost 3 bases and 0 bases, there was a span of 15 bases. CDR3 nucleotide sequence: TGTGCCAGTAGTATGGAAAAGGGACGGTATAGCAATCAGCCCCAGCATTTT. Residues: CASSMEKGRYSNQPQHF.

This chain uses TRBV29-1 with TRBJ2-7; maybe TRBD2 (5 bases). The V gene lost 4 bases and the J gene lost 4 bases, with 14 bases spanning the gap. Germline lookup yields CDR1 SQVTM and CDR2 ANQGSEA. The CDR3 covers 13 residues. CDR3 DNA: TGCAGCGTTGGGATGAGGGAAAATTACGAGCAGTACTTC. Its translation is CSVGMRENYEQYF.

The chain is built from TRBV13 and TRBJ2-3; D not certain. Germline V gives CDR1 PRHDT, CDR2 FYEKMQ (reference sequence). The V and J ends lost 2 bases and 0 bases respectively, with 6 bases between them. This CDR3 is built from 14 residues. CDR3 sequence reads: CASSLPTSTDTQYF. The CDR3 coding sequence is TGTGCCAGCAGCTTACCAACTAGCACAGATACGCAGTATTTT.

This chain uses TRBV29-1 with TRBJ1-1; TRBD1 agrees at 7 bases. Germline trimming cut 0 bases from V and 10 bases from J; bases unmatched to any gene: 5. CDR1 is SQVTM, CDR2 ANQGSEA, per germline. This CDR3 has 12 residues. CDR3 nucleotide sequence: TGCAGCGTTGAAGACAGGGGGAGGACAGCTTTCTTT. This sequence encodes CSVEDRGRTAFF.

The table lists this clone with a few counts. J is TRBJ2-1 and V is TRBV4-3, with a possible D match to TRBD1 (5 bases). This CDR3 comprises 18 residues. Germline V gene sequence: CDR1 LGHNA, CDR2 YSLEER. The V and J ends lost 0 bases and 0 bases respectively, with 15 bases between them. DNA of the CDR3: TGCGCCAGCAGCCAAGATAGCAGGGAAACTATCTCCTACAATGAGCAGTTCTTC. Its translation: CASSQDSRETISYNEQFF.

This clone was seen only a few times. The chain joins TRBV7-9 to TRBJ2-7; 8 nucleotides agree with TRBD1. This CDR3 spans 13 amino acids. CDR1 is SEHNR and CDR2 is FQNEAQ in the germline V gene (reference sequence). V dropped 5 bases and J dropped 5; count of bases not matched to a gene: 5. CDR3 loop: CASSTDRVDEQYF. The CDR3 bases are TGTGCCAGCAGCACGGACAGGGTGGACGAGCAGTACTTC.

Here the CDR3 DNA reads TGTGCCAGCAGCTTGGTGACTAGCGGGGGCTCAGATACGCAGTATTTT. Translation: CASSLVTSGGSDTQYF. The chain combines TRBV5-6 with TRBJ2-3, with TRBD2 matching 12 bases. CDR1 is SGHDT and CDR2 is YYEEEE in the germline V gene. This CDR3 comprises 16 residues. V lost 0 bases to trimming and J lost 4 bases; unmatched junction nucleotides: 3.

The chain carries TRBV2 and TRBJ2-7; tentative D call: TRBD2 (5 bases). The CDR3 contains 15 residues. The germline V and J ends were trimmed by 3 bases and 3 bases, with 15 bases remaining between them. CDR1 is SNHLY and CDR2 is FYNNEI in the germline V gene. CDR3 loop: CASSELALEGYEQYF. The CDR3 DNA reads as TGTGCCAGCAGTGAGCTGGCCCTCGAGGGCTACGAGCAGTACTTC.

This chain uses TRBV7-9 with TRBJ2-1; D is perhaps TRBD2 (5 bases). This CDR3 contains 12 residues. V was shortened by 2 bases and J by 10 bases, with 9 bases between the two germline ends. Germline V gives CDR1 SEHNR, CDR2 FQNEAQ (reference sequence). The CDR3: CASSLWLAEQFF. CDR3 sequence (DNA): TGTGCCAGCAGCTTATGGCTAGCCGAGCAGTTCTTC.

V usage is TRBV5-6 and J usage is TRBJ2-7; 7 nucleotides agree with TRBD1. V gave up 0 bases and J gave up 3 bases; unmatched junction bases: 3. Germline V CDR1 and CDR2: SGHDT, YYEEEE. This CDR3 spans 14 amino acids. In nucleotides, the CDR3 is TGTGCCAGCAGCTTGGGGGACAGCGACTACGAGCAGTACTTC. Its translation is CASSLGDSDYEQYF.

The chain recombines TRBV27 with TRBJ1-5; TRBD1 agrees at 8 bases. There are 18 residues in the CDR3. Germline V gives CDR1 MNHEY, CDR2 SMNVEV (reference sequence). After removal of 1 base from V and 0 bases from J, the junction contained 8 bases not matched to a gene. CDR3 residues: CASSLYPTGAYSNQPQHF. The CDR3 DNA reads TGTGCCAGCAGTTTATACCCGACAGGGGCCTATAGCAATCAGCCCCAGCATTTT.

This clone occurred a few times. The J gene is TRBJ2-3, the V gene TRBV5-1; TRBD2 aligns across 12 bases. Germline trimming cut 6 bases from V and 4 bases from J; bases unmatched to any gene: 6. The CDR3 has 15 residues. CDR1 and CDR2 from the germline V gene are SGHRS and YFSETQ. The CDR3 nucleotides are TGCGCCAGCAAGAAGAGACTAGCGGGGGCAGATACGCAGTATTTT. Protein sequence: CASKKRLAGADTQYF. The whole variable domain, filled in from reference TRBV5-1 and TRBJ2-3, reads KAGVTQTPRYLIKTRGQQVTLSCSPISGHRSVSWYQQTPGQGLQFLFEYFSETQRNKGNFPGRFSGRQFSNSRSEMNVSTLELGDSALYLCASKKRLAGADTQYFGPGTRLTVL.

This clone was seen more than once but under ten times. This rearrangement joins TRBV29-1 to TRBJ2-5; 9 nucleotides line up with TRBD2. This CDR3 has 15 residues. J was trimmed by 1 base and V by 6 bases; bases with no gene match: 9. Germline CDR1 reads SQVTM; CDR2 reads ANQGSEA. CDR3 nucleotide sequence: TGCAGCGTAGGGCGATCTAGCGGGGCCCAAGAGACCCAGTACTTC. Its protein product is CSVGRSSGAQETQYF.

J is TRBJ2-3 and V is TRBV7-9; TRBD2 is a possible D gene (5 bases). In germline, CDR1 is SEHNR, CDR2 FQNEAQ (reference sequence). This CDR3 spans 15 amino acids. The V end was cut by 5 bases, the J end by 1 base, with 13 bases between. The CDR3 bases are TGTGCCAGCAGCCCTAGCCGGCTAGGCACAGATACGCAGTATTTT. Its translation is CASSPSRLGTDTQYF.

The chain is built from TRBV5-4 and TRBJ1-2, with D perhaps TRBD1 (5 bases). Germline values: CDR1 SGHNT, CDR2 YYREEE (reference sequence). The V end lost 5 bases, the J end lost 4 bases, and 12 bases lay between the germline ends. The CDR3 length is 13 residues. CDR3 sequence: CASSPQVSYGYTF. The CDR3 DNA is TGTGCCAGCAGTCCACAGGTCTCCTATGGCTACACCTTC.

V is TRBV4-1 and J is TRBJ1-2; D is uncertain. This CDR3 region has 14 residues. From germline, CDR1 is MGHRA and CDR2 YSYEKL. Deletions cut 0 bases from V and 5 bases from J, with 10 bases between. The CDR3 loop reads CASSQERGLYGYTF. As DNA, the CDR3 is TGCGCCAGCAGCCAAGAAAGAGGCCTATATGGCTACACCTTC.

This chain links TRBV16 with TRBJ1-3; a possible D gene is TRBD1 (5 bases). Germline CDR1 KGHSY, CDR2 FQNENV. The length of the CDR3 is 16 residues. V was cut by 2 bases and J by 0 bases, with 11 bases left in between. The CDR3 sequence: CASSQGDVTSGNTIYF. CDR3 coding DNA: TGTGCCAGCAGCCAAGGGGACGTAACCTCTGGAAACACCATATATTTT. Full variable domain (rest looked up from reference TRBV16 and TRBJ1-3): GEEVAQTPKHLVRGEGQKAKLYCAPIKGHSYVFWYQQVLKNEFKFLISFQNENVFDETGMPKERFSAKCLPNSPCSLEIQATKLEDSAVYFCASSQGDVTSGNTIYFGEGSWLTVV.